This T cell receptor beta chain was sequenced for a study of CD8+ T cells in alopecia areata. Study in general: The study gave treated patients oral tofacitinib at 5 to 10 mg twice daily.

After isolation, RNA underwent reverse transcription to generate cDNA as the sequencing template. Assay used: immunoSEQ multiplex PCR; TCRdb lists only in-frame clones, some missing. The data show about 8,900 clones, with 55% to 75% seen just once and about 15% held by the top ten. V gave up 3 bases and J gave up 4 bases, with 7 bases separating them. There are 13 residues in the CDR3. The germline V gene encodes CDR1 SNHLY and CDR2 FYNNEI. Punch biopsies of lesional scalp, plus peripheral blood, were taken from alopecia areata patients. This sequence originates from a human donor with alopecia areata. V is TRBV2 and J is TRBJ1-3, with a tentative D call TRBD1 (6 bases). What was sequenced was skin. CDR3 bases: TGTGCCAGCAGTGAGGGGGCCGGAAACACCATATATTTT. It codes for CASSEGAGNTIYF.